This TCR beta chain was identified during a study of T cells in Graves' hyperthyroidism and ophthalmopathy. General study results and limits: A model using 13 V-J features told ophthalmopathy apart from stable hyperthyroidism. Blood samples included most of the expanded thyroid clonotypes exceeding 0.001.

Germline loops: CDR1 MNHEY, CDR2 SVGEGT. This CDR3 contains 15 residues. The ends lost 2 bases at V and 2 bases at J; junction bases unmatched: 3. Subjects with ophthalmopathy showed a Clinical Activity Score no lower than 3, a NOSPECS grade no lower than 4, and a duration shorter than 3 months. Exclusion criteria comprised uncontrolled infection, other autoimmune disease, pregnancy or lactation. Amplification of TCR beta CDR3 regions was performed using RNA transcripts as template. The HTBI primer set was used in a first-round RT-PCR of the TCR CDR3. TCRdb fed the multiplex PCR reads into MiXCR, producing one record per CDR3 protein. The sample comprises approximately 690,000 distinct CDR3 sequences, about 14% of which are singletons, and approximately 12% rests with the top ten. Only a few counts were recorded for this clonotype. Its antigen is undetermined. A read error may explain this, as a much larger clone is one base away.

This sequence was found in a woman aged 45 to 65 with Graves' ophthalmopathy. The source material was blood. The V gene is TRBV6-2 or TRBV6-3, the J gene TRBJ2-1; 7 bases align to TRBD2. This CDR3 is CASSYQGLAYNEQFF. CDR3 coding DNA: TGTGCCAGCAGTTACCAAGGACTAGCCTACAATGAGCAGTTCTTC.